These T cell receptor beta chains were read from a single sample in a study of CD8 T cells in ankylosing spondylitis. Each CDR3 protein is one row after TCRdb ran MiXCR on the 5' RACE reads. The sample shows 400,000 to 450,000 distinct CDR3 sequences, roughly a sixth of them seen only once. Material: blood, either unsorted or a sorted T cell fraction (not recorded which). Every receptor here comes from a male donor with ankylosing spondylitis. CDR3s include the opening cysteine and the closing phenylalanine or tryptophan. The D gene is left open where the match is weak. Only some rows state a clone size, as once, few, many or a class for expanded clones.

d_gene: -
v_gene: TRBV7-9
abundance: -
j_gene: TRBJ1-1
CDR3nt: TGTGCCAGCAGCTTACCCCTTGGGAGGGGGATACGTGAAGCTTTCTTT
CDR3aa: CASSLPLGRGIREAFF

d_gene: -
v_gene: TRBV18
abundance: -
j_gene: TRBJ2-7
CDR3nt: TGTGCCAGCTCACAGGAAAAGGGTTCCTACGAGCAGTACTTC
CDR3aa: CASSQEKGSYEQYF

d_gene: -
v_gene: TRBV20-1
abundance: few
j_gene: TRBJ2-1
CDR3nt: TGCAGTGCTAGAGGGCGGGGATATAAATCCTCCTACAATGAGCAGTTCTTC
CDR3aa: CSARGRGYKSSYNEQFF

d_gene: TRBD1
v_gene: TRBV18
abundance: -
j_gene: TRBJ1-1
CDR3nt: TGTGCCAGCTCACCACCGGGACAGGGGACTGAAGCTTTCTTT
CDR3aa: CASSPPGQGTEAFF

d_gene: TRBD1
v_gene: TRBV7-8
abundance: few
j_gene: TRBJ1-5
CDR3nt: TGTGCCAGCAGCCTAGTCGCCGGGACAGGTCGTAGCAATCAGCCCCAGCATTTT
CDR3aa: CASSLVAGTGRSNQPQHF

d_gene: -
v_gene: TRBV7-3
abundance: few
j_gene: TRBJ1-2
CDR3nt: TGTGCCAGCAGCCCAGTACCGGGGAACTATGGCTACACCTTC
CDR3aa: CASSPVPGNYGYTF

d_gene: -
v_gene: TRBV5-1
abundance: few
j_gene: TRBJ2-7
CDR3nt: TGCGCCAGCCGCCGCACAGGACAGACAACCTACGAGCAGTACTTC
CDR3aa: CASRRTGQTTYEQYF

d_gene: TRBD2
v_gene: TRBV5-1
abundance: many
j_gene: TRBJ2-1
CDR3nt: TGCGCCAGCAAAGGCGGGGGGGCCAACAATGAGCAGTTCTTC
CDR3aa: CASKGGGANNEQFF

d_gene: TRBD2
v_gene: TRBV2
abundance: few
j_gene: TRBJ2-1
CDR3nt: TGTGCCAGCAAGGGGACTAGCTACAATGAGCAGTTCTTC
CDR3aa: CASKGTSYNEQFF

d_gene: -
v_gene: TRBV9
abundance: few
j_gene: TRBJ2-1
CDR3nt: TGTGCCAGCAGCGTAAGGCCAGCGGTATCCTACAATGAGCAGTTCTTC
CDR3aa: CASSVRPAVSYNEQFF

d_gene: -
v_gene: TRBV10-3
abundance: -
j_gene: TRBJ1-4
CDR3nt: TGTGCCATCAGTGAGTCAGGGGTATCTAATGAAAAACTGTTTTTT
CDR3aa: CAISESGVSNEKLFF

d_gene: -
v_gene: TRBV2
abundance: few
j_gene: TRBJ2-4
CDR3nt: TGTGCCAGCAGTGGTACCGGAAGAGGCAAAAACATTCAGTACTTC
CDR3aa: CASSGTGRGKNIQYF

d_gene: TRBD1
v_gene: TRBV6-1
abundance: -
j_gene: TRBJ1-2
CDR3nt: TGTGCCAGCAGGGAGGGACAGGGCTACACCTTC
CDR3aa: CASREGQGYTF

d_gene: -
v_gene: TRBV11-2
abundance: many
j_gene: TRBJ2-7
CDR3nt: TGTGCCAGCAGCCCCCCGAGGGGCTACGAGCAGTACTTC
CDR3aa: CASSPPRGYEQYF

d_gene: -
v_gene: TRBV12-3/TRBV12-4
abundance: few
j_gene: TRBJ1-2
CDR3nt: TGTGCCAGCAGTAGGTCAGGCGGTACTGGCTACACCTTC
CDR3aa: CASSRSGGTGYTF

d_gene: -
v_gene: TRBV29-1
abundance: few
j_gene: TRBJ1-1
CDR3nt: TGCAGCGTGGCGGCAGGGAGGACTGAAGCTTTCTTT
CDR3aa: CSVAAGRTEAFF

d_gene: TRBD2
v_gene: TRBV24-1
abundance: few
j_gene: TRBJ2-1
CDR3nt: TGTGCCACCAGTGATAATAGCGGGAGAAAGAGGCAGTTCTTC
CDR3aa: CATSDNSGRKRQFF

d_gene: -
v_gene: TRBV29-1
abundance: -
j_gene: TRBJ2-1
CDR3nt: TGCAGCGTTAAGGGGACGAGCTCCTACAATGAGCAGTTCTTC
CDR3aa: CSVKGTSSYNEQFF

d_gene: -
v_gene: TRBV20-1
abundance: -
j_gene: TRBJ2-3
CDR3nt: TGCAGTGCTTACAGGGTTCCAGATACGCAGTATTTT
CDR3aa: CSAYRVPDTQYF

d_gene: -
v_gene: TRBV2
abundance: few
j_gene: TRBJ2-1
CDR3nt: TGTGCCAGCAGTGTTCCTCCCCAAGAGCAGTTCTTC
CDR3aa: CASSVPPQEQFF

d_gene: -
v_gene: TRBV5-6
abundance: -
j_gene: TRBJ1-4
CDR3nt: TGTGCCAGCAGCGGAGTGGATAAGGGGAATGAAAAACTGTTTTTT
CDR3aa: CASSGVDKGNEKLFF

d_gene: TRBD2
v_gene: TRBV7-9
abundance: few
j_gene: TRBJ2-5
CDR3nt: TGTGCCAGCAGCCTAGGACTAGCGTGGCAGACCCAGTACTTC
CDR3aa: CASSLGLAWQTQYF

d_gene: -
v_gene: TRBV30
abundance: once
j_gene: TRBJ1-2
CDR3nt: TGTGCCTGGAGTGTAACGGTTCGAGCAGATAGCTACACCTTC
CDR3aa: CAWSVTVRADSYTF

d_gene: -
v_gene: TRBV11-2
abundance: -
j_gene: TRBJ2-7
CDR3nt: TGTGCCAGCAGCCTCTGGGGCAGCCCCTACGAGCAGTACTTC
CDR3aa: CASSLWGSPYEQYF

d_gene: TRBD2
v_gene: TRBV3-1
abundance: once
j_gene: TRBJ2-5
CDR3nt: TGTGCCAGCAGCCAGGGGACTAGCGGGAGGCCTGAGACCCAGTACTTC
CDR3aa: CASSQGTSGRPETQYF

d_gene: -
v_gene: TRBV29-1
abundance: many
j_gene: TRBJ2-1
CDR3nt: TGCAGCATGGATAGCGGAGCCTACAATGAGCAGTTCTTC
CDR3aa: CSMDSGAYNEQFF

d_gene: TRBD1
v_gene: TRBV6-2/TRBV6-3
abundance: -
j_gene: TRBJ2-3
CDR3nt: TGTGCCAGCAGATTGCGCGGGACAGGGGACACGGGGACGCAGTATTTT
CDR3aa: CASRLRGTGDTGTQYF

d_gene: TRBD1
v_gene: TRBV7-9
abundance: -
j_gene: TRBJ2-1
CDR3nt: TGTGCCAGCAGCGTACAGGGGGAAATAGGCAATGAGCAGTTCTTC
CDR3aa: CASSVQGEIGNEQFF

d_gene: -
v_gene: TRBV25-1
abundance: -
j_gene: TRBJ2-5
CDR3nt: TGTGCCAGCGCCGAACTCGGCGGACAAGAGACCCAGTACTTC
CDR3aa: CASAELGGQETQYF

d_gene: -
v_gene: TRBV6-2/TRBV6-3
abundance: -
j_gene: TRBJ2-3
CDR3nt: TGTGCCAGCAGTTACGGGCAGGGGACGATCTTT
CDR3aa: CASSYGQGTIF

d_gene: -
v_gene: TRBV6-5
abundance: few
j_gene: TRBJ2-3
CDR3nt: TGTGCCAGCGTTAACTACCCTGAGTTAGATACGCAGTATTTT
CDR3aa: CASVNYPELDTQYF

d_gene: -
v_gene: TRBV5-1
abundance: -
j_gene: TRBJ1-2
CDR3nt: TGCGCCAGCAACCCATCGGGACCGAGCGAGGAGGGCTACACCTTC
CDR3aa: CASNPSGPSEEGYTF

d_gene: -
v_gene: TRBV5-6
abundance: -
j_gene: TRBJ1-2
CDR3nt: TGTGCCAGCAGCACATTGAACTATGGCTACACCTTC
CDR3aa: CASSTLNYGYTF

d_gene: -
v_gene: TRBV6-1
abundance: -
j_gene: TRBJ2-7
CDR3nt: TGTGCCACCAGACCGAGGACGGCAACCTACGAGCAGTACTTC
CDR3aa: CATRPRTATYEQYF

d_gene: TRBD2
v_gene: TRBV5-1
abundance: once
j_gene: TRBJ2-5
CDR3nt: TGCGCCAGCAGCTTCGGGTCCCAGCGGGGGTACCAAGAGACCCAGTACTTC
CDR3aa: CASSFGSQRGYQETQYF

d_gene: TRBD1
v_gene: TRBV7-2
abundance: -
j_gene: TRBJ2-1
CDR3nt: TGTGCCAGCAGCTTAGTAGTGAGACAGGGGGGTGATGAGCAGTTCTTC
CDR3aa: CASSLVVRQGGDEQFF

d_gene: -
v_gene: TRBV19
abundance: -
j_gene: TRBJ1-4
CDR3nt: TGTGCCAGTAGCGCTCCCGGGGCTAATGAAAAACTGTTTTTT
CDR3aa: CASSAPGANEKLFF

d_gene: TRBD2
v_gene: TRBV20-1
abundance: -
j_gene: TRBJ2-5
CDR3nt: TGCAGTGCTAGAGTGGCGGGGGGCCGCCAAGAGACCCAGTACTTC
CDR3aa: CSARVAGGRQETQYF

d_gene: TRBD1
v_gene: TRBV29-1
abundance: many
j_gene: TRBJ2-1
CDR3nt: TGCAGCGTTGAAACGGGACAGGGATGGGAGCAGTTCTTC
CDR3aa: CSVETGQGWEQFF

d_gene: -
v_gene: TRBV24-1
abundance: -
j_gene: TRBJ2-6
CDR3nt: TGTGCCACCAGTGATTGGAACTCTGGGGCCAACGTCCTGACTTTC
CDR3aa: CATSDWNSGANVLTF

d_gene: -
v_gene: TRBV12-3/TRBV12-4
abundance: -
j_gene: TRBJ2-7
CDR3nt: TGTGCCAGCGGACGAGATACTACAGGGTTTCCCTACGAGCAGTACTTC
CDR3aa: CASGRDTTGFPYEQYF

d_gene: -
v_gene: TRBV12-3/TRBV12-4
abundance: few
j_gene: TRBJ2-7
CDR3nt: TGTGCCAGCAGTACACAGGGATCTATGGGCTACGAGCAGTACTTC
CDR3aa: CASSTQGSMGYEQYF

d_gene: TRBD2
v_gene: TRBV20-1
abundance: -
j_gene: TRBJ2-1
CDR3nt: TGCAGTGCTCATGGACTAGCGGGACTCAATGAGCAGTTCTTC
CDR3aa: CSAHGLAGLNEQFF

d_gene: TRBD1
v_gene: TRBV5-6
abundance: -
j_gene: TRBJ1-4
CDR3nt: TGTGCCAGCAGCTTGGATGGGAAGACCGGGACAGTAAAACTGTTTTTT
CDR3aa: CASSLDGKTGTVKLFF

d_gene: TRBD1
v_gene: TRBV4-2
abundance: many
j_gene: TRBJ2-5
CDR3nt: TGTGCCAGCAGCCAAAGGGGACAGGACCAAGAGACCCAGTACTTC
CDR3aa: CASSQRGQDQETQYF

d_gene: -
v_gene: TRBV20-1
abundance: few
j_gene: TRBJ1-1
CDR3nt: TGCAGTGCTAGGGCCATAGGACAGATGAACACTGAAGCTTTCTTT
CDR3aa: CSARAIGQMNTEAFF

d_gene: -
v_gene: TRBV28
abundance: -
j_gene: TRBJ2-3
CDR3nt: TGTGCCAGCAGAGGTGGGGGGACATATTCAGATACGCAGTATTTT
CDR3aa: CASRGGGTYSDTQYF

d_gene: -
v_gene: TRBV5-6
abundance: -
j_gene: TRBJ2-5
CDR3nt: TGTGCCAGCAGCTTGTATGGTGGTAGCGTCTCGGCAGAGACCCAGTACTTC
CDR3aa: CASSLYGGSVSAETQYF

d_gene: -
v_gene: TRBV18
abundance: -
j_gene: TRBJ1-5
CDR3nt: TGTGCCAGCTCATCACAGGGAGGGGGCAATCAGCCCCAGCATTTT
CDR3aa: CASSSQGGGNQPQHF

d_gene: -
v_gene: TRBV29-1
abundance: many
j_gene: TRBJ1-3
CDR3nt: TGCAGCGTTGTGATTCTACGGCCAGGAGGCTCTGGAAACACCATATATTTT
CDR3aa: CSVVILRPGGSGNTIYF

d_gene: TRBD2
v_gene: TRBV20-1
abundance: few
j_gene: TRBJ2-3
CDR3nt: TGCAGTGCTTTAGCGGGAGTCACAGATACGCAGTATTTT
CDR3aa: CSALAGVTDTQYF

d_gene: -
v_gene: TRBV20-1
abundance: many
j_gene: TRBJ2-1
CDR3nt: TGCAGTGCGAACCCCCGTACCGGGACCTACAATGAGCAGTTCTTC
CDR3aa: CSANPRTGTYNEQFF

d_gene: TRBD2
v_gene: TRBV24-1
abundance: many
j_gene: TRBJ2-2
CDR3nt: TGTGCCACCAGTGATTTCGCGGGAGCTAACACCGGGGAGCTGTTTTTT
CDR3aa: CATSDFAGANTGELFF

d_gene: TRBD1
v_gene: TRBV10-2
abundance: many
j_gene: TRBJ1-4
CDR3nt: TGCGCCAGCAGTGTAGAATTTCTTGGGACAGTGGATGAAAAACTGTTTTTT
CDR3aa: CASSVEFLGTVDEKLFF